A selection of T cell receptor beta chains follows, all from one sample in a study of cytomegalovirus exposure and HLA in healthy donors. Here immunoSEQ multiplex PCR was the method, and the copy in TCRdb shows in-frame clones only, minus some. The data show roughly 88,000 clones, about 80% seen once. Sequenced material: PBMCs. The receptors were gathered from a man between 25 and 39 years old in good health and CMV-seropositive. Each CDR3 is given with its conserved first and last residue. A D gene is named only where the DNA matches it firmly.

d_call | j_call | v_call | cdr3_aa
NA | TRBJ1-3 | TRBV21-1 | CASSPQFRDTAGNTIYF
TRBD2 | TRBJ2-7 | TRBV15 | CATSPLAGSSYEQYF
TRBD2 | TRBJ2-1 | TRBV13 | CASSYREGRNEQFF
NA | TRBJ1-1 | TRBV19 | CATGGRAEAFF
NA | TRBJ1-1 | TRBV7-2 | CASSPPGAVRNTEAFF
TRBD1 | TRBJ2-1 | TRBV4-3 | CASSRETGEYNEQFF
TRBD1 | TRBJ1-4 | TRBV5-4 | CASSSDREGEKLFF
TRBD1 | TRBJ1-5 | TRBV19 | CASGDRENQPQHF
NA | TRBJ1-1 | TRBV5-4 | CASSPDTNTEAFF
TRBD2 | TRBJ2-1 | TRBV19 | CASSIRSLAGGVNEQFF